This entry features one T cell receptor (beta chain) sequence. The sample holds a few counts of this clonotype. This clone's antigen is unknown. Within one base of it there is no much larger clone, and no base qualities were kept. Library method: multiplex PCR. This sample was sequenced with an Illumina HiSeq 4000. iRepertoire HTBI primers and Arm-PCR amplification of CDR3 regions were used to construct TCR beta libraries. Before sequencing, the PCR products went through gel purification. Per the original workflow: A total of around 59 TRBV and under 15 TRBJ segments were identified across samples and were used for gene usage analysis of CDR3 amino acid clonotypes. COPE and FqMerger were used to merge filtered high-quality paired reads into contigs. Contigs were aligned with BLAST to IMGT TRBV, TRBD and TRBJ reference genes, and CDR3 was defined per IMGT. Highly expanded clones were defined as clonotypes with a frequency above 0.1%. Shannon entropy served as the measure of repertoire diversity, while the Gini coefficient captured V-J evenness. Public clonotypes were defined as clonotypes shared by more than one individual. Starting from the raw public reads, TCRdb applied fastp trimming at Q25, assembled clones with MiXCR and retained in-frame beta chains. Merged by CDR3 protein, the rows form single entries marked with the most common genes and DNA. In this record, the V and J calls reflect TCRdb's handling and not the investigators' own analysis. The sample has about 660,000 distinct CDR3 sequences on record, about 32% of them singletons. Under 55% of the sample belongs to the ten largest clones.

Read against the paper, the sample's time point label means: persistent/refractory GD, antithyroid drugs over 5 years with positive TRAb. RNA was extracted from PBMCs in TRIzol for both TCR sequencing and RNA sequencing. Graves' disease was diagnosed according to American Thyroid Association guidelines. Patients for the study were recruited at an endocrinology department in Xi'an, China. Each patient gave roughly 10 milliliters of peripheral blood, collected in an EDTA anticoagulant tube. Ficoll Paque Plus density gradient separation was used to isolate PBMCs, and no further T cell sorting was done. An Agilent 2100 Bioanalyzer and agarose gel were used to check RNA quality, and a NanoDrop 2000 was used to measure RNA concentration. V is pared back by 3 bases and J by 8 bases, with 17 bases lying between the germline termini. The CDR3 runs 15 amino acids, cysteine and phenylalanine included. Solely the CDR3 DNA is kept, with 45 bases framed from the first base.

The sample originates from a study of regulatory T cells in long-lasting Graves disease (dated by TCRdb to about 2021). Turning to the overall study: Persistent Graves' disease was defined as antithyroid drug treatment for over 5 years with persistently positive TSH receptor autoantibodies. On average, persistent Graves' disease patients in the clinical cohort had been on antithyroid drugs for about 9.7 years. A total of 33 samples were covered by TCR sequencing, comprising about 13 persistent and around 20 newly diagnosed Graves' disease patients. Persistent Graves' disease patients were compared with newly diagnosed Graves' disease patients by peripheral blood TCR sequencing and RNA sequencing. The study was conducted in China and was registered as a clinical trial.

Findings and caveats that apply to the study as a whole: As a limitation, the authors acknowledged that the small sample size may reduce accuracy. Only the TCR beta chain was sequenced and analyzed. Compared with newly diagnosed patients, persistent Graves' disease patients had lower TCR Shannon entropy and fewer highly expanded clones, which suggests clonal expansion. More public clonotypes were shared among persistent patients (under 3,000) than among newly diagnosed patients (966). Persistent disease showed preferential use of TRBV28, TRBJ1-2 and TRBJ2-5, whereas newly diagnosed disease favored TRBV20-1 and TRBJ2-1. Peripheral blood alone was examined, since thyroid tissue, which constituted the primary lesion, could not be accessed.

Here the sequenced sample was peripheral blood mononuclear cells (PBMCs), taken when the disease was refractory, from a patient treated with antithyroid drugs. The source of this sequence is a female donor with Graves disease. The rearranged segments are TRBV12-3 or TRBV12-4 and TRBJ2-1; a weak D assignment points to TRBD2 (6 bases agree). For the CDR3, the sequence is CASSFGRELLDEQFF. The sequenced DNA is TGTGCCAGCAGTTTCGGCCGGGAGTTATTAGATGAGCAGTTCTTC.